This passage covers 32 T cell receptor beta chains from one sample sequenced in a study of breast tumors, draining lymph nodes, adjacent tissues. The lymph nodes were axillary draining lymph nodes from breast cancer patients. TCRdb re-called the multiplex PCR reads through MiXCR, storing one row per CDR3 protein. The sample gives approximately 230,000 distinct CDR3 sequences, about 34% of which show up once; 3% to 4% is in the top ten. The sequencing sample was made of axillary lymph node tissue. These receptors were obtained from a female donor with breast cancer. Some clones in this sample may be carry-over from other donors' samples.

The chain employs TRBV14 and TRBJ1-3; 10 bases line up with TRBD1. The CDR3 has 13 residues. V was pared by 6 bases and J by 7 bases, with 3 bases of the junction left unmatched. Germline V gene sequence: CDR1 SGHDN, CDR2 FVKESK. CDR3 sequence: CASSTTGGNTIYF. The DNA for the CDR3 is TGTGCCAGCAGTACGACAGGGGGCAACACCATATATTTT. Looking up the rest from reference TRBV14 and TRBJ1-3 gives the full variable domain: EAGVTQFPSHSVIEKGQTVTLRCDPISGHDNLYWYRRVMGKEIKFLLHFVKESKQDESGMPNNRFLAERTGGTYSTLKVQPAELEDSGVYFCASSTTGGNTIYFGEGSWLTVV.

This clonotype was recorded many times. The chain uses TRBV7-6 and TRBJ2-2; the match to TRBD2 covers 8 bases. Germline lookup yields CDR1 SGHVS and CDR2 FNYEAQ. V shed 5 bases and J 1 base; nucleotides not matched to a gene: 3. The CDR3 loop spans 15 amino acids. CDR3 sequence: CASSTTSGNTGELFF. DNA of the CDR3: TGTGCCAGCAGCACCACTAGCGGGAACACCGGGGAGCTGTTTTTT.

This clonotype was found once. A clone one base away is much larger, so this may be a read error. The chain carries TRBV12-3 or TRBV12-4 and TRBJ1-2, with D possibly matching TRBD1 (6 bases). The CDR3 is made up of 13 amino acids. Trimming removed 5 bases at V and 3 bases at J, with 10 bases between. Here the CDR3 DNA reads TGTGCCAGCAGTGCCCCAGGGGACTATGGCTACACCTTC. Translated: CASSAPGDYGYTF.

This clonotype was recorded only once. This sequence joins TRBV9 and TRBJ2-5; tentatively, D is TRBD2 (5 bases). V gave up 2 bases and J gave up 13 bases, with 24 bases separating them. The CDR3 length is 15 residues. Germline CDR1 reads SGDLS; CDR2 reads YYNGEE. CDR3 DNA: TGTGCCAGCAGCGTGGGTGAGCGGAAAGAGGATACGCCGTACTTC. Protein product: CASSVGERKEDTPYF.

In its sample, this clonotype was seen many times. The J gene is TRBJ2-7, the V gene TRBV2; 8 nucleotides align to TRBD1. Unmatched junction bases numbered 9, after V lost 7 bases and J lost 1 base. The CDR3 extends over 15 amino acids. CDR1 and CDR2 from the germline V gene are SNHLY and FYNNEI. Here the CDR3 DNA reads TGTGCCAGCAAACTTACCGGGACAGGATCCTACGAGCAGTACTTC. This translates into CASKLTGTGSYEQYF.

The rearrangement joins TRBV12-5 to TRBJ2-2; D unclear. Trimming took off 3 bases at V and 6 bases at J, with 17 bases between the two ends. Germline V lookup: CDR1 LGHNT, CDR2 FRNRAP. This CDR3 has 16 amino acids. The CDR3 reads CASGFPRTQTAGELFF. The CDR3 bases are TGTGCTAGTGGTTTCCCTCGGACGCAGACGGCCGGGGAGCTGTTTTTT.

In its sample, this clonotype was seen a few times. This may be a read error: a much more frequent sequence differs by one nucleotide. The chain has TRBV7-8 and TRBJ2-7; 8 bases are a match to TRBD2. The CDR3 covers 15 residues. Germline CDR1 is SGHVS and CDR2 is FQNEAQ. In DNA form, the CDR3 reads TGTGCCAGCAGCTTAGGGACTAGCAACCGTTACGAGCAGCACTTC. Amino acids: CASSLGTSNRYEQHF.

This clonotype was detected only a few times. V is TRBV6-5 and J is TRBJ2-2, with D hard to call. With 2 bases removed from V and 6 bases from J, the gap between germline ends came to 7 bases. Germline CDR1 is MNHEY and CDR2 is SVGAGI. The CDR3 contains 13 residues. The CDR3 region is CASSYQSPGELFF. The CDR3 nucleotides read TGTGCCAGCAGTTACCAGAGCCCCGGGGAGCTGTTTTTT.

Ten or more counts support this clonotype. The chain links TRBV5-1 to TRBJ2-1, with D perhaps TRBD2 (6 bases). CDR1 SGHRS and CDR2 YFSETQ come from the germline V gene. There are 12 residues in the CDR3. The V end was cut by 7 bases, the J end by 7 bases, with 12 bases between. The chain's CDR3 is CASGTGINEQFF. CDR3 in DNA: TGCGCCAGCGGGACTGGAATAAATGAGCAGTTCTTC.

The table lists this clonotype with a count of one. The chain carries TRBV24-1 and TRBJ2-3; 9 bases line up with TRBD1. Looked up from germline, CDR1 is KGHDR and CDR2 is SFDVKD. V dropped 3 bases and J dropped 0; count of bases not matched to a gene: 6. The length of the CDR3 is 17 residues. The CDR3 DNA reads TGTGCCACCAGTGATCGAGTTGGGACAGGGAGCACAGATACGCAGTATTTT. Residues: CATSDRVGTGSTDTQYF.

The chain is built from TRBV6-1 and TRBJ2-2; D unclear. Germline V lookup: CDR1 MNHNS, CDR2 SASEGT. The CDR3 loop spans 9 amino acids. V was clipped by 4 bases and J by 9 bases, with 0 bases between them. As DNA, the CDR3 is TGTGCCAGCAGTGGGGAGCTGTTTTTT. Its translation is CASSGELFF.

The table lists this clonotype with many counts. J is TRBJ2-1 and V is TRBV20-1; 10 bases fit TRBD2. The CDR3 covers 13 residues. V dropped 4 bases and J dropped 9; count of bases not matched to a gene: 6. The germline CDR1 and CDR2 sequences are DFQATT and SNEGSKA (reference sequence). The CDR3 sequence: CSAIPSGRGEQFF. Written as DNA, the CDR3 is TGCAGTGCTATCCCTAGCGGGAGAGGTGAGCAGTTCTTC.

The V and J genes are TRBV20-1 and TRBJ1-5; TRBD1 is a possible D gene (6 bases). The CDR3 is made up of 16 amino acids. CDR1 and CDR2 from the germline V gene are DFQATT and SNEGSKA (reference sequence). V lost 5 bases and J lost 6, with 23 bases in between. CDR3 region: CSAQGGQLGSGQPQHF. CDR3 sequence (DNA): TGCAGTGCTCAGGGAGGACAGCTCGGGTCGGGTCAGCCCCAGCATTTT.

This clonotype was counted ten times or more. The chain recombines TRBV20-1 with TRBJ2-3; TRBD1 or TRBD2 may be the D gene (5 bases each). The V gene lost 6 bases and the J gene lost 6 bases, with 13 bases spanning the gap. Germline CDR1 DFQATT, CDR2 SNEGSKA (reference sequence). The CDR3 is 12 residues long. In nucleotides, the CDR3 is TGCAGTGCCGCCCAGGGACGGGATACGCAGTATTTT. Its protein product is CSAAQGRDTQYF.

The table lists this clonotype with many counts. The chain employs TRBV9 and TRBJ2-7, with 7 bases matching TRBD2. This CDR3 has 15 amino acids. J lost 0 bases, V lost 0 bases, and 3 bases had no gene match. Germline V gene lookup returns CDR1 SGDLS and CDR2 YYNGEE. The CDR3 DNA follows: TGTGCCAGCAGCGTAGATCCTAGCGGCTCCTACGAGCAGTACTTC. This encodes CASSVDPSGSYEQYF. Supplemented by reference TRBV9 and TRBJ2-7, the full variable domain reads DSGVTQTPKHLITATGQRVTLRCSPRSGDLSVYWYQQSLDQGLQFLIQYYNGEERAKGNILERFSAQQFPDLHSELNLSSLELGDSALYFCASSVDPSGSYEQYFGPGTRLTVT.

The rearrangement links TRBV20-1 to TRBJ2-7; TRBD1 is a possible D gene (5 bases). This CDR3 is 15 amino acids long. The V end lost 3 bases, the J end lost 2 bases, and 17 bases lay between the germline ends. CDR1 is DFQATT, CDR2 SNEGSKA, per germline (reference sequence). The CDR3 loop is CSARSGNVGAYEQYF. The DNA for the CDR3 is TGCAGTGCTAGGTCAGGGAACGTAGGGGCCTACGAGCAGTACTTC.

The V gene is TRBV9, the J gene TRBJ2-6; D remains unclear. V lost 0 bases and J 7 bases, leaving 11 bases between the germline ends. Germline values: CDR1 SGDLS, CDR2 YYNGEE. The CDR3 runs 15 residues. The CDR3 DNA reads as TGTGCCAGCAGCGTAGCTACGGGTGGAGCCAACGTCCTGACTTTC. Amino acids: CASSVATGGANVLTF.

Remarks on this clonotype: A read error may explain this, as a much larger clone is one base away. No conserved phenylalanine or tryptophan is present at the end of the CDR3, so a read error is the likely explanation. The rearrangement uses TRBV7-9 and TRBJ2-5, with 9 bases matching TRBD1. J was trimmed by 4 bases and V by 3 bases; bases with no gene match: 3. The CDR3 is made up of 14 amino acids. Germline CDR1 is SEHNR and CDR2 is FQNEAQ (reference sequence). The CDR3 region has the DNA TGTGCCAGCAGCTTCGGGACAGGGAGAGAGACCCAGTACCTC. Translated, it gives CASSFGTGRETQYL.

On this clonotype itself: This is likely a read error, given that the CDR3 carries no conserved phenylalanine or tryptophan at its end. Because the CDR3's place on the DNA is in doubt, the DNA is left out and the CDR3 is given as listed by TCRdb. The V gene is TRBV5-1, the J gene TRBJ1-6; TRBD1, the table's D call, lacks a check against the DNA. The CDR3 comprises 9 residues, both ends counted. Per germline, CDR1 SGHRS and CDR2 YFSETQ. The CDR3 sequence is CASGTAPLS.

V gene TRBV29-1 combines with J gene TRBJ1-5, with 7 bases aligning to TRBD1. The J segment lost 2 bases and the V segment lost 6 bases, leaving 1 base of the junction unmatched. The CDR3 sequence is 12 residues long. Germline lookup yields CDR1 SQVTM and CDR2 ANQGSEA. In DNA form, the CDR3 reads TGCAGCGTAGGGACAGGCAATCAGCCCCAGCATTTT. It specifies CSVGTGNQPQHF.

The genes are TRBV15 and TRBJ2-1; TRBD1 matches 10 bases. Germline assignment: CDR1 LNHNV and CDR2 YYDKDF (reference sequence). V lost 1 base to trimming and J lost 7 bases; unmatched junction nucleotides: 7. This CDR3 comprises 16 residues. The CDR3 loop is CATSRGGDRGGNEQFF. The CDR3 nucleotides are TGTGCCACCAGCAGAGGTGGGGACAGGGGTGGGAATGAGCAGTTCTTC.

This chain joins TRBV29-1 and TRBJ1-2; tentative D call: TRBD1 (6 bases). CDR1 SQVTM and CDR2 ANQGSEA come from the germline V gene. CDR3 length equals 12 residues. V dropped 5 bases and J dropped 8 bases, with 15 bases sitting between them. The CDR3 nucleotides read TGCAGCGTTCGGACAGACCTCTACGGCTACACCTTC. This translates into CSVRTDLYGYTF.

The genes are TRBV5-4 and TRBJ2-3; possibly TRBD1 for D (7 bases). V was pared by 5 bases and J by 4 bases, with 14 bases between. Per the germline V gene, CDR1 is SGHNT and CDR2 is YYREEE (reference sequence). The CDR3 has 14 residues. The CDR3 region is CASSPQGGPDTQYF. The CDR3 coding sequence is TGTGCCAGCAGTCCTCAGGGGGGCCCAGATACGCAGTATTTT.

In this sample, this clonotype turned up a few times. An end of the junction differs from the germline gene, which may be a read error. The genes are TRBV6-6 and TRBJ2-7, with D possibly TRBD1 on 5 matching bases. Looked up from germline, CDR1 is MNHNY and CDR2 is SVGAGI (reference sequence). The CDR3 is 15 amino acids. The CDR3 DNA is TGTGCCAGCAGTCACTCATCGACAGTTTACTACGAGCAGTACTTC. It specifies CASSHSSTVYYEQYF.

There are a few counts of this clonotype. CDR3 protein: CASRDRDSVSYEQYF. The CDR3 nucleotides are TGTGCCAGCAGAGACAGGGACAGCGTCTCCTACGAGCAGTACTTC. This chain links TRBV6-5 with TRBJ2-7, with 7 bases identical to TRBD1. Germline V gene sequence: CDR1 MNHEY, CDR2 SVGAGI. V dropped 6 bases and J dropped 0; count of bases not matched to a gene: 8. This CDR3 is 15 amino acids long.

This sequence joins TRBV24-1 and TRBJ2-5, with D tentatively TRBD1 (6 bases). Between the trimmed V and J ends, which lost 4 bases and 5 bases, there was a span of 16 bases. Germline CDR1 reads KGHDR; CDR2 reads SFDVKD. The CDR3 has 15 amino acids. CDR3 coding DNA: TGTGCCACCAGTGACCCAGGACAGCTCAGGGAGACCCAGTACTTC. As protein: CATSDPGQLRETQYF.

This clonotype was seen ten or more times. A much larger clone differs by one base, so this may be a read error. This rearrangement joins TRBV20-1 to TRBJ1-6; D is unresolved. CDR1 and CDR2 (germline): DFQATT, SNEGSKA (reference sequence). The V gene lost 0 bases and the J gene lost 18 bases, with 15 bases spanning the gap. CDR3 length: 12 amino acids. CDR3: CSARDQASIPHF. Here the CDR3 DNA reads TGCAGTGCTAGAGATCAGGCATCCATCCCCCACTTT.

The CDR3 DNA is TGTGCCAGCAGCCGACTAGCGGGGTTGCCCAATGAGCAGTTCTTC. This encodes CASSRLAGLPNEQFF. V gene TRBV3-1 combines with J gene TRBJ2-1, with 11 bases that match TRBD2. The CDR3 has 15 residues. The V and J ends lost 4 bases and 6 bases, in that order; junction bases with no gene match: 5. Germline loops: CDR1 LGHDT, CDR2 YNNKEL (reference sequence).

This clonotype was counted many times. The V gene is TRBV6-6, the J gene TRBJ1-4, with D possibly TRBD1 on 6 matching bases. V dropped 10 bases and J dropped 5 bases, with 20 bases sitting between them. CDR1 is MNHNY and CDR2 is SVGAGI in the germline V gene (reference sequence). The CDR3 is made up of 15 amino acids. In DNA, the CDR3 is TGTGCCACCGTACAGGGCCTAAGTGTAAATGAAAAACTGTTTTTT. Residues: CATVQGLSVNEKLFF.

The gene calls are TRBV24-1 and TRBJ2-5; D might be TRBD1 or TRBD2, each matching 5 bases. V was cut by 5 bases and J by 2 bases, with 20 bases left in between. This CDR3 contains 17 residues. Per the germline V gene, CDR1 is KGHDR and CDR2 is SFDVKD. The CDR3 protein is CATSGSGQGEGQETQYF. CDR3 bases: TGTGCCACCAGTGGTAGTGGGCAGGGTGAGGGTCAAGAGACCCAGTACTTC.

This clonotype was detected ten times or more. CDR3: CASSPTHTLPSSYNEQFF. CDR3 nucleotides: TGTGCCAGCAGCCCCACCCACACGCTGCCGAGCTCCTACAATGAGCAGTTCTTC. This chain joins TRBV7-6 and TRBJ2-1; D is unresolved. This CDR3 has 18 residues. Germline V gene data show CDR1 as SGHVS and CDR2 as FNYEAQ. V lost 5 bases and J 0 bases, leaving 20 bases between the germline ends. The full variable domain, in which reference TRBV7-6 and TRBJ2-1 provide the parts outside the CDR3, is GAGVSQSPRYKVTKRGQDVALRCDPISGHVSLYWYRQALGQGPEFLTYFNYEAQQDKSGLPNDRFSAERPEGSISTLTIQRTEQRDSAMYRCASSPTHTLPSSYNEQFFGPGTRLTVL.

About this clonotype: At one boundary the junction diverges from the germline segment, which might be a read error. This sequence joins TRBV10-3 and TRBJ2-1; 11 nucleotides line up with TRBD1. The CDR3 has 15 residues. Per the germline V gene, CDR1 is ENHRY and CDR2 is SYGVKD. The CDR3 nucleotides are TGTGCCATCACCCGGACAGGGGGCCCCGGCGATGAGCGGTTCTTC. Residues: CAITRTGGPGDERFF.